This T cell receptor (beta chain) is from a study of cytomegalovirus exposure and HLA in healthy donors. Study-wide findings and caveats: Common viral pathogens seemed, in a later analysis, to connect with several of the most significant clusters.

Germline V gene data show CDR1 as SGHDT and CDR2 as YYEEEE. The CDR3 has 15 residues. The V segment lost 3 bases and the J segment 5 bases; nucleotides outside the gene matches: 9. The PCR had 60 Vbeta and 13 Jbeta primers. Using immunoSEQ multiplex PCR, the repertoire was profiled, and TCRdb retains in-frame clones only, with some absent. The table lists 90,000 to 110,000 clones, 75% to 85% of them singletons. A note on this clone: The antigen is unknown.

The origin of this receptor is a man aged 25 to 45 in good health and CMV-seronegative. The rearrangement links TRBV5-6 to TRBJ2-7; 9 bases are shared with TRBD1. The sequenced sample was PBMCs. This chain's CDR3 is CASSYRDREFHEQYF. CDR3 nucleotide sequence: TGTGCCAGCAGCTACCGGGACAGGGAATTCCACGAGCAGTACTTC. The full variable domain, with the rest looked up from reference TRBV5-6 and TRBJ2-7, is DAGVTQSPTHLIKTRGQQVTLRCSPKSGHDTVSWYQQALGQGPQFIFQYYEEEERQRGNFPDRFSGHQFPNYSSELNVNALLLGDSALYLCASSYRDREFHEQYFGPGTRLTVT.